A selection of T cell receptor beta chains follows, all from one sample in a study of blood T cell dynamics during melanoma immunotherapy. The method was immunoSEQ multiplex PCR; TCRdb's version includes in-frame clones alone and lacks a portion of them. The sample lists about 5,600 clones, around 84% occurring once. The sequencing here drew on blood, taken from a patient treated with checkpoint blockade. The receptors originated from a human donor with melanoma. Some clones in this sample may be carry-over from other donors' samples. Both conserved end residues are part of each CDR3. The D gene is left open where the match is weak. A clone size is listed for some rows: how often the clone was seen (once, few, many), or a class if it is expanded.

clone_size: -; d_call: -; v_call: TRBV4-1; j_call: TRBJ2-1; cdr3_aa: CASSQVGWGADYNEQFF; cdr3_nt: TGCGCCAGCAGCCAAGTAGGGTGGGGGGCTGACTACAATGAGCAGTTCTTC
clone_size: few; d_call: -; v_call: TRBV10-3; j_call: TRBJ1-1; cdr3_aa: CAIGLRDTEAFF; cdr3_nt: TGTGCCATCGGATTAAGGGACACTGAAGCTTTCTTT
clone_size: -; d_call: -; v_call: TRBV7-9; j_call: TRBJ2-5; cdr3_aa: CASSTAETQYF; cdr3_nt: TGTGCCAGCAGCACGGCTGAGACCCAGTACTTC
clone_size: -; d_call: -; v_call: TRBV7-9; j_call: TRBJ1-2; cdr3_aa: CASSWSNYGYTF; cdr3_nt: TGTGCCAGCAGCTGGAGTAACTATGGCTACACCTTC
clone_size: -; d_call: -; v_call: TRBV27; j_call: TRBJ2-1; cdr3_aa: CASSPTEITYNEQFF; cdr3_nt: TGTGCCAGCAGCCCGACTGAGATAACCTACAATGAGCAGTTCTTC
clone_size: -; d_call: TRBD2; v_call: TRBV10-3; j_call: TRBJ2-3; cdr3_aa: CAISEPLAGGFSSSTDTQYF; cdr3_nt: TGTGCCATCAGTGAGCCGCTAGCGGGAGGGTTTTCCTCTAGCACAGATACGCAGTATTTT
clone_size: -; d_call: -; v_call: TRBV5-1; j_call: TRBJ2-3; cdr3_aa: CASTGEGATDTQYF; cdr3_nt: TGCGCCAGCACCGGGGAAGGGGCCACAGATACGCAGTATTTT
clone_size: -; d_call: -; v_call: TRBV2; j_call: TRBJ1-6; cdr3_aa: CASGISYNSPLHF; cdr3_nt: TGTGCCAGCGGCATCTCCTATAATTCACCCCTCCACTTT
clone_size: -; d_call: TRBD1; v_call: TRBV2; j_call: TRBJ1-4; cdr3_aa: CARGQGSEKLFF; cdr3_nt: TGTGCCAGAGGACAGGGGAGTGAAAAACTGTTTTTT
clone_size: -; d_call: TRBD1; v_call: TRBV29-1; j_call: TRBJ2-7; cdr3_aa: CSGAVSYRGIRYEQYF; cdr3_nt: TGCAGCGGCGCGGTCTCTTACAGGGGAATACGGTACGAGCAGTACTTC
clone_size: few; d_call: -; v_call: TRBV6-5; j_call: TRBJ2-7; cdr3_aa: CASSPSNYEQYF; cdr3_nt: TGTGCCAGCAGTCCCTCAAACTACGAGCAGTACTTC
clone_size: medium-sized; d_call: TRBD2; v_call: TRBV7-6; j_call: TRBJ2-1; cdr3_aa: CASSLQLLAGGPGEQFF; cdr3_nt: TGTGCCAGCAGCCTCCAATTACTAGCGGGGGGGCCCGGTGAGCAGTTCTTC
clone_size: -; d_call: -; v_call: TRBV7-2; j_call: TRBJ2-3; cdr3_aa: CASSLNWGSGTDTQYF; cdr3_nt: TGTGCCAGCAGCCTCAATTGGGGCTCGGGCACAGATACGCAGTATTTT
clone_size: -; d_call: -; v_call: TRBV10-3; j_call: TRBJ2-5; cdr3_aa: CAISVDYSETQYF; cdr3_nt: TGTGCCATCAGTGTAGACTATTCAGAGACCCAGTACTTC
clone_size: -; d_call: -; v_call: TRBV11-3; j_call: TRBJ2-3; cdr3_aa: CASSLISGRDTDTQYF; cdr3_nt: TGTGCCAGCAGCTTAATTTCCGGACGGGACACAGATACGCAGTATTTT
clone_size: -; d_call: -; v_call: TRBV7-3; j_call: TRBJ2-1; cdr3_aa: CASSPGRGYNEQFF; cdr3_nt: TGTGCCAGCAGCCCCGGAAGAGGGTACAATGAGCAGTTCTTC
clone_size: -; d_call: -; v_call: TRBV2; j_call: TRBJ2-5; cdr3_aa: CASSDGNQETQYF; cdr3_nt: TGTGCCAGCAGTGACGGGAACCAAGAGACCCAGTACTTC
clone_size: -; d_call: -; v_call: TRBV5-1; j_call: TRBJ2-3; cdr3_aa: CASSLEVGNTDTQYF; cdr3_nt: TGCGCCAGCAGCTTGGAAGTTGGCAACACAGATACGCAGTATTTT
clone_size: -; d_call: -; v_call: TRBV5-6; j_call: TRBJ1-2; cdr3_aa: CASTPRGLEGYTF; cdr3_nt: TGTGCCAGCACCCCTCGGGGGCTCGAGGGCTACACCTTC
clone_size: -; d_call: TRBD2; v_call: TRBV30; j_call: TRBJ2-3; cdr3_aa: CASNSGGEVDTQYF; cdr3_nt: TGTGCCTCGAATAGCGGGGGGGAGGTAGATACGCAGTATTTT